This passage covers 27 T cell receptor beta chains from one sample sequenced in a study of CD8 T cells in ankylosing spondylitis (TCRdb year 2017). The research as a whole found: A TCR beta motif of several highly homologous amino acid variants appeared characteristic of blood from ankylosing spondylitis patients.

No antigen has been identified for these receptors. Preparation of the library involved 5' RACE. The instrument was an Illumina HiSeq 2500. Clones were called with MiXCR by TCRdb after fastp trimmed the public reads at Q25, and only in-frame beta chains were retained. All rows with the same CDR3 protein become a single entry with the most common DNA and genes. This sample lists some 330,000 distinct CDR3 sequences; 8% were detected once. About 14% of the sample lies in the top ten. Sequencing was performed on blood, either unsorted or a sorted T cell fraction (not recorded which). The receptors stem from a male donor with ankylosing spondylitis.

This clonotype came up a few times. The chain joins TRBV5-5 to TRBJ2-1, with D maybe TRBD2 (6 bases). Germline V gene lookup returns CDR1 SGHKS and CDR2 YYEKEE (reference sequence). V was cut by 3 bases and J by 0 bases, with 10 bases left in between. CDR3 length: 15 residues. CDR3 residues: CASSSVGGSYNEQFF. As DNA, the CDR3 is TGTGCCAGCAGCTCGGTGGGGGGCTCCTACAATGAGCAGTTCTTC.

This clonotype was counted a few times. CDR3 in DNA: TGTGCCACTTCTACGCGGGCAGGGCGGGACAATGAGCAGTTCTTC. It yields the protein CATSTRAGRDNEQFF. The chain joins TRBV6-4 to TRBJ2-1; D could derive from TRBD1 or TRBD2 (5 bases each). The CDR3 runs 15 residues. V dropped 10 bases and J dropped 5 bases, with 21 bases sitting between them. Germline CDR1 reads MRHNA; CDR2 reads SNTAGT.

This clonotype was recorded a few times. The CDR3 coding sequence is TGCAGTGCTTTTTCCCTAGGAGGGAGGTATAAGGACGAGCAGTACTTC. It translates to CSAFSLGGRYKDEQYF. The chain couples TRBV20-1 to TRBJ2-7; tentative D call: TRBD2 (6 bases). Germline V gives CDR1 DFQATT, CDR2 SNEGSKA (reference sequence). Trimming removed 5 bases from V and 5 bases from J, with 25 bases in between. This CDR3 region has 16 residues.

The rearrangement joins TRBV20-1 to TRBJ2-7; 8 bases map to TRBD2. The CDR3 length is 15 residues. Germline CDR1 is DFQATT and CDR2 is SNEGSKA (reference sequence). The junction had 12 bases not matched to a gene; V was cut back by 6 bases and J by 2 bases. The CDR3 DNA follows: TGCAGTGCCCCGAAACGTAGCGGGACGACCTACGAGCAGTACTTC. Residues: CSAPKRSGTTYEQYF.

This rearrangement joins TRBV28 to TRBJ2-7; 9 bases match TRBD1. CDR3 length equals 15 residues. Germline V lookup: CDR1 MDHEN, CDR2 SYDVKM. V dropped 6 bases and J dropped 4; count of bases not matched to a gene: 10. For the CDR3, the DNA is TGTGCCAGCAGGTTTTCCGGGACAGGGCTTTACGAGCAGTACTTC. Translation: CASRFSGTGLYEQYF.

This sequence joins TRBV12-3 or TRBV12-4 and TRBJ1-1; D is ambiguous. The germline V and J ends were trimmed by 4 bases and 0 bases, with 15 bases remaining between them. The CDR3 has 16 residues. DNA of the CDR3: TGTGCCAGCAGTTCCCCCTCCGTGGCGATGAACACTGAAGCTTTCTTT. This sequence encodes CASSSPSVAMNTEAFF.

This clonotype was observed a handful of times. The genes are TRBV7-3 and TRBJ2-5, with no clear D. The V end was cut by 1 base, the J end by 4 bases, with 16 bases between. Per germline, CDR1 SGHTA and CDR2 FQGTGA. The CDR3 consists of 16 residues. The CDR3 DNA is TGTGCCAGCAGCTTAAGGCCCGTGACCGAAACAGAGACCCAGTACTTC. Protein sequence: CASSLRPVTETETQYF. Based on the CDR3 plus reference TRBV7-3 and TRBJ2-5, the full variable domain is GAGVSQTPSNKVTEKGKYVELRCDPISGHTALYWYRQSLGQGPEFLIYFQGTGAADDSGLPNDRFFAVRPEGSVSTLKIQRTERGDSAVYLCASSLRPVTETETQYFGPGTRLLVL.

V and J are TRBV6-1 and TRBJ2-3, with 7 bases fitting TRBD1. The CDR3 has 16 residues. CDR1 is MNHNS and CDR2 is SASEGT in the germline V gene. V lost 6 bases and J lost 2; bases outside the gene matches: 11. The chain's CDR3 is CASSSQPGQITDTQYF. CDR3 in DNA: TGTGCCAGCAGCTCCCAGCCGGGACAGATCACAGATACGCAGTATTTT.

This chain connects TRBV12-3 or TRBV12-4 to TRBJ1-5; weak D call: TRBD1 (5 bases). V lost 6 bases, J lost 5 bases, and 14 bases lay in between. This CDR3 is 14 amino acids long. CDR3 residues: CASRVGTDDQPQHF. CDR3 in DNA: TGTGCCAGCAGGGTGGGGACGGATGATCAGCCCCAGCATTTT.

The rearrangement uses TRBV25-1 and TRBJ2-7; D not resolved. There are 15 residues in the CDR3. The germline gives CDR1 MGHDK, CDR2 SYGVNS. Trimming removed 1 base from V and 6 bases from J, with 16 bases in between. CDR3 nucleotides: TGTGCCAGCAGTGAATCTAAGTTTCTACCCTCCGAGCAGTACTTC. Amino acids: CASSESKFLPSEQYF.

This clonotype was seen only a few times. The V gene is TRBV5-1, the J gene TRBJ2-1, with 11 bases matching TRBD1. Germline V lookup: CDR1 SGHRS, CDR2 YFSETQ. The CDR3 length is 15 residues. The J segment lost 7 bases and the V segment lost 3 bases, leaving 6 bases of the junction unmatched. The CDR3: CASSWTGGALNEQFF. In nucleotides, the CDR3 is TGCGCCAGCAGCTGGACAGGGGGCGCCTTAAATGAGCAGTTCTTC.

The V gene is TRBV11-3, the J gene TRBJ2-5, with D possibly being TRBD2 (5 bases). The ends were cut back, 5 bases at V and 5 bases at J, with 12 bases in the middle. Germline CDR1 and CDR2: SGHNT and YENEEA. The length of the CDR3 is 13 residues. In DNA form, the CDR3 reads TGTGCCAGCAGCCGAGGGTTTAGGGAGACCCAGTACTTC. Amino acid sequence: CASSRGFRETQYF.

J is TRBJ2-5 and V is TRBV29-1; TRBD1 is a possible D gene (5 bases). The germline V gene encodes CDR1 SQVTM and CDR2 ANQGSEA. The CDR3 loop spans 11 amino acids. Trimming pared 4 bases from V and 5 bases from J, leaving 8 bases between. CDR3 protein: CSVVQGETQYF. CDR3 nucleotides: TGCAGCGTTGTGCAGGGTGAGACCCAGTACTTC.

There are many counts of this clonotype. V usage is TRBV20-1 and J usage is TRBJ2-7, with D perhaps TRBD1 or TRBD2 (5 bases each). Germline CDR1 and CDR2: DFQATT and SNEGSKA (reference sequence). This CDR3 contains 13 residues. The V end was cut by 6 bases, the J end by 1 base, with 13 bases between. CDR3 region: CSAGTPGSYEQYF. The CDR3 DNA sequence: TGCAGTGCAGGGACCCCGGGATCCTACGAGCAGTACTTC.

The V call is TRBV20-1, the J call TRBJ2-5; 9 nucleotides agree with TRBD1. The V and J ends lost 1 base and 2 bases, in that order; junction bases with no gene match: 14. The CDR3 runs to 18 residues. In germline, CDR1 is DFQATT, CDR2 SNEGSKA (reference sequence). The DNA of the CDR3 is TGCAGTGCTAGAGTACAGACAGGGGGTGTGTACGGGCAAGAGACCCAGTACTTC. The encoded protein is CSARVQTGGVYGQETQYF.

This chain joins TRBV6-5 and TRBJ1-2; D ambiguous. The CDR3 length is 13 residues. Per germline, CDR1 MNHEY and CDR2 SVGAGI. Deletions cut 2 bases from V and 7 bases from J, with 11 bases between. DNA for the CDR3: TGTGCCAGCAGTTACATCGGTTTGGTTGGCTACACCTTC. It translates to CASSYIGLVGYTF.

This clonotype showed up just a few times. The chain couples TRBV28 to TRBJ1-5; the D is unclear. Trimming stripped 4 bases from V and 0 bases from J, with 13 bases between. The CDR3 spans 16 residues. CDR1 is MDHEN and CDR2 is SYDVKM in the germline V gene. This chain's CDR3 is CASSSEALLSNQPQHF. CDR3 DNA: TGTGCCAGCAGTTCGGAGGCCCTACTTAGCAATCAGCCCCAGCATTTT.

There are many counts of this clonotype. The chain recombines TRBV7-2 with TRBJ1-1; tentative D call: TRBD1 (6 bases). Germline V gene sequence: CDR1 SGHTA, CDR2 FQGNSA. The CDR3 is made up of 15 amino acids. Trimming took off 5 bases at V and 2 bases at J, with 15 bases between the two ends. The chain's CDR3 is CASSRMTGTNTEAFF. The CDR3, as DNA: TGTGCCAGCAGCAGAATGACAGGCACAAACACTGAAGCTTTCTTT.

In its sample, this clonotype was seen many times. The V call is TRBV2, the J call TRBJ2-3; D not resolved. The CDR3 contains 13 residues. Germline assignment: CDR1 SNHLY and CDR2 FYNNEI. Trimming took off 5 bases at V and 6 bases at J, with 12 bases between the two ends. The CDR3 here is CASSFAAGDTQYF. DNA for the CDR3: TGTGCCAGCAGTTTTGCGGCCGGGGATACGCAGTATTTT.

This clonotype was seen a handful of times. This chain connects TRBV12-3 or TRBV12-4 to TRBJ1-1; D ambiguous. The CDR3 sequence is 14 residues long. With 7 bases removed from V and 1 base from J, the gap between germline ends came to 13 bases. The CDR3 sequence is CASNPESRNTEAFF. As DNA, the CDR3 is TGTGCCAGCAACCCCGAATCCCGGAACACTGAAGCTTTCTTT.

The chain has TRBV5-4 and TRBJ1-2; unclear D gene. V lost 4 bases and J lost 5, with 12 bases in between. Per germline, CDR1 SGHNT and CDR2 YYREEE (reference sequence). This CDR3 is built from 13 residues. The CDR3 DNA is TGTGCCAGCAGCCGGGGAGGTGAATATGGCTACACCTTC. Protein: CASSRGGEYGYTF.

There are a few counts of this clonotype. The rearrangement links TRBV6-5 to TRBJ2-1; D gene unclear. This CDR3 spans 18 amino acids. The V end lost 0 bases, the J end lost 3 bases, and 18 bases lay between the germline ends. In germline, CDR1 is MNHEY, CDR2 SVGAGI. The CDR3 nucleotides are TGTGCCAGCAGTTACTCGACTCGGCGGCGCGTTGACTACAATGAGCAGTTCTTC. Its protein is CASSYSTRRRVDYNEQFF.

This clonotype was seen many times. The rearrangement links TRBV29-1 to TRBJ2-7; 9 bases agree with TRBD1. The germline V gene has CDR1 SQVTM and CDR2 ANQGSEA. The CDR3 runs 12 residues. With V trimmed by 4 bases and J by 4 bases, 2 bases remained unmatched. The CDR3 nucleotides read TGCAGCGTTGCGGGACAGGGTTACGAGCAGTACTTC. Its translation: CSVAGQGYEQYF.

The chain links TRBV6-2 or TRBV6-3 to TRBJ2-1, with D uncertain. Germline lookup yields CDR1 MNHEY and CDR2 SVGEGT. V dropped 8 bases and J dropped 5 bases, with 16 bases sitting between them. The CDR3 runs to 14 residues. This chain's CDR3 is CASGLLGWDNEQFF. DNA for the CDR3: TGTGCCAGCGGCCTCCTGGGGTGGGACAATGAGCAGTTCTTC.

J is TRBJ2-3 and V is TRBV11-3; possibly TRBD2 for D (5 bases). The length of the CDR3 is 14 residues. V lost 5 bases and J lost 2, with 11 bases in between. Looked up from germline, CDR1 is SGHNT and CDR2 is YENEEA. CDR3 coding DNA: TGTGCCAGCAGCCAAGACTACTACACAGATACGCAGTATTTT. Translated: CASSQDYYTDTQYF.

The chain couples TRBV6-1 to TRBJ1-5, with 9 bases lining up with TRBD1. CDR3 length: 16 amino acids. In germline, CDR1 is MNHNS, CDR2 SASEGT. V trimming: 5 bases; J trimming: 4 bases; junction bases outside the gene matches: 9. CDR3 amino acids: CASSTGQGRKNQPQHF. DNA for the CDR3: TGTGCCAGCAGTACGGGACAGGGACGTAAAAATCAGCCCCAGCATTTT.

This clonotype was seen only a few times. The genes are TRBV7-9 and TRBJ2-1, with 10 bases identical to TRBD1. The CDR3 consists of 16 residues. With V trimmed by 1 base and J by 6 bases, 6 bases remained unmatched. Germline values: CDR1 SEHNR, CDR2 FQNEAQ (reference sequence). In DNA, the CDR3 is TGTGCCAGCAGCTTAGTAGGGACAGGGGCTTTCAATGAGCAGTTCTTC. Translating gives CASSLVGTGAFNEQFF.